The rows below give T cell receptor beta chains drawn from one sample of a study of OX40 agonist ivuxolimab in advanced cancers. Clones were sequenced by immunoSEQ multiplex PCR, and TCRdb holds only the in-frame ones, with some missing. The sample consists of about 55,000 clones, approximately 81% of them appearing once. The sample here was CD4+ or CD8+ T cells sorted from blood, taken in a trial of the OX40 agonist ivuxolimab. The receptors stem from an adult with an advanced solid tumor such as melanoma, head and neck, liver or kidney cancer. The CDR3 runs from the conserved cysteine through the conserved F or W. The order of the fields is V gene, J gene, D gene, clone size, CDR3 protein, CDR3 DNA. A D gene is named only where the DNA matches it firmly. A clone size is listed for some rows: how often the clone was seen (once, few, many), or a class if it is expanded.

v_gene: TRBV7-8
j_gene: TRBJ2-3
d_gene: TRBD2
abundance: few
CDR3aa: CASRATGGSDTQYF
CDR3nt: TGTGCCAGCCGGGCTACGGGAGGTTCAGATACGCAGTATTTT

v_gene: TRBV7-8
j_gene: TRBJ2-7
d_gene: NA
abundance: NA
CDR3aa: CASSSDHITYEQYF
CDR3nt: TGTGCCAGCAGCTCGGACCATATAACCTACGAGCAGTACTTC

v_gene: TRBV30
j_gene: TRBJ2-4
d_gene: NA
abundance: NA
CDR3aa: CAWSEGSIAKNIQYF
CDR3nt: TGTGCCTGGAGTGAAGGGTCTATAGCCAAAAACATTCAGTACTTC

v_gene: TRBV5-1
j_gene: TRBJ2-4
d_gene: NA
abundance: NA
CDR3aa: CASSPVGTVAKNIQYF
CDR3nt: TGCGCCAGCAGCCCGGTGGGGACCGTAGCCAAAAACATTCAGTACTTC

v_gene: TRBV7-8
j_gene: TRBJ2-5
d_gene: NA
abundance: NA
CDR3aa: CASSPPQGIQETQYF
CDR3nt: TGTGCCAGCAGCCCCCCACAGGGAATCCAAGAGACCCAGTACTTC

v_gene: TRBV7-9
j_gene: TRBJ2-3
d_gene: TRBD2
abundance: NA
CDR3aa: CASSLTVLAGGTSTDTQYF
CDR3nt: TGTGCCAGCAGCTTGACCGTGCTAGCGGGAGGGACGAGCACAGATACGCAGTATTTT

v_gene: TRBV19
j_gene: TRBJ1-5
d_gene: NA
abundance: NA
CDR3aa: CASSVRQAYQPQHF
CDR3nt: TGTGCCAGTAGTGTGAGACAAGCGTATCAGCCCCAGCATTTT

v_gene: TRBV18
j_gene: TRBJ1-5
d_gene: NA
abundance: NA
CDR3aa: CASSPLPDSNQPQHF
CDR3nt: TGTGCCAGCTCACCTCTCCCGGACAGCAATCAGCCCCAGCATTTT

v_gene: TRBV18
j_gene: TRBJ2-3
d_gene: NA
abundance: NA
CDR3aa: CASSPRRGRTADTQYF
CDR3nt: TGTGCCAGCTCACCAAGACGGGGCAGGACAGCAGATACGCAGTATTTT

v_gene: TRBV14
j_gene: TRBJ1-6
d_gene: NA
abundance: NA
CDR3aa: CASSQDGGFSPLHF
CDR3nt: TGTGCCAGCAGCCAAGACGGGGGGTTTTCACCCCTCCACTTT

v_gene: TRBV2
j_gene: TRBJ1-6
d_gene: NA
abundance: NA
CDR3aa: CASSSATNSPLHF
CDR3nt: TGTGCCAGCAGTTCCGCTACCAATTCGCCCCTCCACTTT

v_gene: TRBV7-2
j_gene: TRBJ2-3
d_gene: NA
abundance: NA
CDR3aa: CASSLSGTTDTQYF
CDR3nt: TGTGCCAGCAGCTTAAGTGGGACCACAGATACGCAGTATTTT

v_gene: TRBV21-1
j_gene: TRBJ1-1
d_gene: NA
abundance: NA
CDR3aa: CASSKPKGRGDGEAFF
CDR3nt: TGTGCCAGCAGCAAGCCGAAGGGACGGGGAGACGGGGAAGCTTTCTTT

v_gene: TRBV5-1
j_gene: TRBJ1-1
d_gene: NA
abundance: NA
CDR3aa: CASSLAGGGMNTEAFF
CDR3nt: TGCGCCAGCAGCTTGGCTGGAGGGGGGATGAACACTGAAGCTTTCTTT

v_gene: TRBV28
j_gene: TRBJ2-7
d_gene: TRBD2
abundance: NA
CDR3aa: CASSFSQGGSQSYEQYF
CDR3nt: TGTGCCAGCAGTTTTTCTCAGGGCGGGAGCCAAAGCTACGAGCAGTACTTC

v_gene: TRBV10-3
j_gene: TRBJ1-5
d_gene: NA
abundance: NA
CDR3aa: CAIRNREDQPQHF
CDR3nt: TGTGCCATCAGGAACAGGGAGGATCAGCCCCAGCATTTT

v_gene: TRBV2
j_gene: TRBJ2-7
d_gene: NA
abundance: NA
CDR3aa: CASSDTSYEQYF
CDR3nt: TGTGCCAGCAGTGATACCTCCTACGAGCAGTACTTC

v_gene: TRBV4-3
j_gene: TRBJ2-7
d_gene: TRBD2
abundance: NA
CDR3aa: CASSQERGASEQYF
CDR3nt: TGCGCCAGCAGCCAAGAGCGGGGGGCTAGCGAGCAGTACTTC

v_gene: TRBV11-3
j_gene: TRBJ2-5
d_gene: TRBD2
abundance: NA
CDR3aa: CASSSLAGGPRQETQYF
CDR3nt: TGTGCCAGCAGCTCACTAGCGGGAGGGCCGCGGCAAGAGACCCAGTACTTC

v_gene: TRBV5-4
j_gene: TRBJ2-1
d_gene: TRBD1
abundance: NA
CDR3aa: CASSFQGANEQFF
CDR3nt: TGTGCCAGCAGCTTTCAGGGGGCGAATGAGCAGTTCTTC

v_gene: TRBV14
j_gene: TRBJ2-5
d_gene: NA
abundance: NA
CDR3aa: CASSQTGTQYF
CDR3nt: TGTGCCAGCAGCCAAACGGGGACCCAGTACTTC

v_gene: TRBV6-1
j_gene: TRBJ1-2
d_gene: NA
abundance: NA
CDR3aa: CASSRTGNGYTF
CDR3nt: TGTGCCAGCAGTCGAACAGGGAATGGCTACACCTTC

v_gene: TRBV19
j_gene: TRBJ2-5
d_gene: NA
abundance: NA
CDR3aa: CASSTLGGGPQTQYF
CDR3nt: TGTGCCAGTAGTACCCTAGGCGGTGGACCGCAGACCCAGTACTTC

v_gene: TRBV11-2
j_gene: TRBJ2-7
d_gene: TRBD1
abundance: NA
CDR3aa: CASSPRDRYGREQYF
CDR3nt: TGTGCCAGCAGCCCCCGGGACAGGTACGGCCGGGAGCAGTACTTC

v_gene: TRBV5-1
j_gene: TRBJ1-1
d_gene: NA
abundance: NA
CDR3aa: CASSLAGTQNTEAFF
CDR3nt: TGCGCCAGCAGCTTAGCGGGAACCCAAAACACTGAAGCTTTCTTT

v_gene: TRBV6-1
j_gene: TRBJ1-1
d_gene: TRBD1
abundance: NA
CDR3aa: CASVGYRGGTEAFF
CDR3nt: TGTGCCAGCGTAGGGTACAGGGGGGGTACTGAAGCTTTCTTT

v_gene: TRBV28
j_gene: TRBJ2-7
d_gene: NA
abundance: NA
CDR3aa: CATYGGGSYEQYF
CDR3nt: TGTGCCACCTATGGAGGAGGGAGCTACGAGCAGTACTTC

v_gene: TRBV19
j_gene: TRBJ2-2
d_gene: NA
abundance: NA
CDR3aa: CASSIAFPGELFF
CDR3nt: TGTGCCAGTAGTATAGCGTTCCCCGGGGAGCTGTTTTTT

v_gene: TRBV27
j_gene: TRBJ1-1
d_gene: NA
abundance: NA
CDR3aa: CASSLSRQGRGTEAFF
CDR3nt: TGTGCCAGCAGTTTGTCAAGGCAGGGGCGAGGCACTGAAGCTTTCTTT

v_gene: TRBV11-2
j_gene: TRBJ2-7
d_gene: TRBD2
abundance: NA
CDR3aa: CASSPRTSGKYEQYF
CDR3nt: TGTGCCAGCAGCCCCCGGACTAGCGGGAAGTACGAGCAGTACTTC

v_gene: TRBV28
j_gene: TRBJ1-5
d_gene: TRBD1
abundance: NA
CDR3aa: CASSTVGQGEYQPQHF
CDR3nt: TGTGCCAGCAGTACGGTGGGACAGGGGGAATATCAGCCCCAGCATTTT

v_gene: TRBV30
j_gene: TRBJ1-5
d_gene: NA
abundance: NA
CDR3aa: CAWNVRNQPQHF
CDR3nt: TGTGCCTGGAATGTGAGGAATCAGCCCCAGCATTTT

v_gene: TRBV9
j_gene: TRBJ2-2
d_gene: NA
abundance: NA
CDR3aa: CASSVATAGATTGELFF
CDR3nt: TGTGCCAGCAGCGTAGCTACGGCAGGGGCGACCACCGGGGAGCTGTTTTTT

v_gene: TRBV27
j_gene: TRBJ2-2
d_gene: NA
abundance: NA
CDR3aa: CASSLLVGTGGELFF
CDR3nt: TGTGCCAGCAGTTTATTGGTGGGAACCGGCGGGGAGCTGTTTTTT

v_gene: TRBV5-1
j_gene: TRBJ2-1
d_gene: TRBD2
abundance: NA
CDR3aa: CASSLGGSSYNEQFF
CDR3nt: TGCGCCAGCAGCTTGGGCGGGAGCTCCTACAATGAGCAGTTCTTC

v_gene: TRBV20-1
j_gene: TRBJ2-1
d_gene: NA
abundance: NA
CDR3aa: CSASRSHEQFF
CDR3nt: TGCAGTGCCAGCCGAAGTCATGAGCAGTTCTTC

v_gene: TRBV11-2
j_gene: TRBJ2-1
d_gene: TRBD2
abundance: NA
CDR3aa: CASSLSPGLAGVTNEQFF
CDR3nt: TGTGCCAGCAGCTTATCGCCCGGACTAGCGGGAGTGACGAATGAGCAGTTCTTC

v_gene: TRBV7-2
j_gene: TRBJ2-3
d_gene: NA
abundance: NA
CDR3aa: CASSPLGRTDTQYF
CDR3nt: TGTGCCAGCAGCCCCCTCGGACGCACAGATACGCAGTATTTT

v_gene: TRBV6-5
j_gene: TRBJ2-5
d_gene: NA
abundance: once
CDR3aa: CASSRSFLAETQYF
CDR3nt: TGTGCCAGCAGTAGGAGCTTCTTAGCCGAGACCCAGTACTTC

v_gene: TRBV30
j_gene: TRBJ2-3
d_gene: NA
abundance: NA
CDR3aa: CAWKRTQTDTQYF
CDR3nt: TGTGCCTGGAAGAGGACTCAGACAGATACGCAGTATTTT

v_gene: TRBV14
j_gene: TRBJ2-5
d_gene: NA
abundance: once
CDR3aa: CASSQDNRDLETQYF
CDR3nt: TGTGCCAGCAGCCAAGATAACAGGGATTTGGAGACCCAGTACTTC

v_gene: TRBV6-5
j_gene: TRBJ2-2
d_gene: TRBD1
abundance: NA
CDR3aa: CASSQQGPNTGELFF
CDR3nt: TGTGCCAGCAGTCAACAGGGGCCGAACACCGGGGAGCTGTTTTTT

v_gene: TRBV7-2
j_gene: TRBJ2-3
d_gene: TRBD2
abundance: NA
CDR3aa: CASSFGTSVSTDTQYF
CDR3nt: TGTGCCAGCAGCTTCGGGACTAGCGTTAGCACAGATACGCAGTATTTT

v_gene: TRBV5-4
j_gene: TRBJ2-1
d_gene: NA
abundance: NA
CDR3aa: CASSQGKSIYEQFF
CDR3nt: TGTGCCAGCAGCCAGGGGAAAAGCATCTATGAGCAGTTCTTC

v_gene: TRBV5-4
j_gene: TRBJ2-2
d_gene: TRBD2
abundance: NA
CDR3aa: CASSLETSLNTGELFF
CDR3nt: TGTGCCAGCAGCTTGGAGACTAGCCTGAACACCGGGGAGCTGTTTTTT

v_gene: TRBV5-1
j_gene: TRBJ2-6
d_gene: NA
abundance: NA
CDR3aa: CASSFQPGSSGANVLTF
CDR3nt: TGCGCCAGCAGCTTTCAGCCGGGGAGCTCTGGGGCCAACGTCCTGACTTTC

v_gene: TRBV11-2
j_gene: TRBJ2-7
d_gene: TRBD2
abundance: NA
CDR3aa: CASSLQRTSGSYEQYF
CDR3nt: TGTGCCAGCAGCCTGCAAAGGACTAGCGGGAGTTACGAGCAGTACTTC

v_gene: TRBV11-1
j_gene: TRBJ2-7
d_gene: NA
abundance: NA
CDR3aa: CASSTYGQGGDEQYF
CDR3nt: TGTGCCAGCAGCACCTACGGGCAGGGAGGCGACGAGCAGTACTTC

v_gene: TRBV2
j_gene: TRBJ2-1
d_gene: NA
abundance: NA
CDR3aa: CASSDRASGNEQFF
CDR3nt: TGTGCCAGCAGTGACCGGGCCTCCGGCAATGAGCAGTTCTTC

v_gene: TRBV5-4
j_gene: TRBJ1-3
d_gene: NA
abundance: once
CDR3aa: CASGSRSGPSGNTIYF
CDR3nt: TGTGCCAGCGGTTCCCGGTCCGGACCCTCTGGAAACACCATATATTTT

v_gene: TRBV10-3
j_gene: TRBJ2-5
d_gene: TRBD1
abundance: NA
CDR3aa: CAIRADREGETQYF
CDR3nt: TGTGCCATCAGGGCGGACAGGGAAGGGGAGACCCAGTACTTC

v_gene: TRBV10-3
j_gene: TRBJ2-4
d_gene: TRBD2
abundance: NA
CDR3aa: CAISESPTSEGIQYF
CDR3nt: TGTGCCATCAGTGAGTCCCCGACTAGCGAGGGCATTCAGTACTTC

v_gene: TRBV12-2
j_gene: TRBJ2-3
d_gene: NA
abundance: NA
CDR3aa: CAYRPFPTDTQYF
CDR3nt: TGTGCATACCGACCGTTTCCCACAGATACGCAGTATTTT

v_gene: TRBV7-6
j_gene: TRBJ2-3
d_gene: NA
abundance: NA
CDR3aa: CASSLASTDTQYF
CDR3nt: TGTGCCAGCAGCTTAGCTAGCACAGATACGCAGTATTTT

v_gene: TRBV6-5
j_gene: TRBJ2-2
d_gene: NA
abundance: NA
CDR3aa: CALGNTGELFF
CDR3nt: TGTGCCCTCGGCAACACCGGGGAGCTGTTTTTT

v_gene: TRBV6-6
j_gene: TRBJ2-5
d_gene: TRBD1
abundance: NA
CDR3aa: CASSTGTGRETQYF
CDR3nt: TGTGCCAGCAGCACTGGGACAGGGAGAGAGACCCAGTACTTC

v_gene: TRBV5-1
j_gene: TRBJ2-7
d_gene: NA
abundance: NA
CDR3aa: CASSLAGGARGYGEQYF
CDR3nt: TGCGCCAGCAGCTTGGCCGGCGGGGCACGGGGTTATGGCGAGCAGTACTTC

v_gene: TRBV9
j_gene: TRBJ2-1
d_gene: NA
abundance: NA
CDR3aa: CASTSPAGDYNEQFF
CDR3nt: TGTGCCAGCACATCCCCGGCCGGGGACTACAATGAGCAGTTCTTC

v_gene: TRBV7-9
j_gene: TRBJ2-3
d_gene: TRBD2
abundance: NA
CDR3aa: CASSLNSGGTDTQYF
CDR3nt: TGTGCCAGCAGCTTAAACAGCGGGGGTACAGATACGCAGTATTTT